This entry lists 3 T cell receptor beta chains sequenced from one sample in a study of tumor-infiltrating lymphocytes in primary liver carcinoma. The authors took blood RNA from unsorted whole blood and also extracted germline DNA. Total RNA (roughly 0.45 ug) served as template for TCR beta cDNA synthesis primed by a constant-region primer. Sequencing libraries for TCR beta derived from three nested multiplex PCR rounds that used slightly modified ARM-PCR. The opening two PCR rounds, 10 cycles each, paired TRBV1-TRBV30 forward primers with a C-beta reverse primer. Using its own MiXCR run on the multiplex PCR reads, TCRdb lists one record per CDR3 protein. The data contain 180,000 or so distinct CDR3 sequences, 50% to 75% of them singletons. Sequenced sample: peripheral blood. Every receptor here comes from a man aged 40-50 years with primary liver carcinoma and hepatitis B virus infection.

This clonotype came up many times. This chain joins TRBV5-4 and TRBJ2-1; no definite D call. The CDR3 contains 12 residues. Germline lookup yields CDR1 SGHNT and CDR2 YYREEE (reference sequence). Trimming removed 4 bases from V and 8 bases from J, with 10 bases in between. The CDR3 sequence: CASSVGFDEQFF. DNA of the CDR3: TGTGCCAGCAGCGTAGGTTTCGATGAGCAGTTCTTC.

The table lists this clonotype with a few counts. The rearrangement uses TRBV10-1 and TRBJ2-5; D is uncertain. Germline CDR1 is WNHNN and CDR2 is SYGVQD (reference sequence). This CDR3 region has 14 residues. Between the trimmed V and J ends, which lost 3 bases and 1 base, there was a span of 9 bases. The CDR3 bases are TGCGCCAGCAGTGATGACCAGGTCCAAGAGACCCAGTACTTC. This sequence encodes CASSDDQVQETQYF.

This clonotype was detected a few times. The CDR3 end shows no conserved phenylalanine or tryptophan, and so a read error is likely. The chain has TRBV11-2 and TRBJ2-7; 13 bases map to TRBD2. Germline CDR1 SGHAT, CDR2 FQNNGV. The CDR3 is 14 residues long. With V trimmed by 6 bases and J by 4 bases, 3 bases remained unmatched. CDR3 DNA sequence: TGTGCCAGCAGGCCGGGACTAGCGGGGTACGAGCAGTACCTC. It translates to CASRPGLAGYEQYL.